This T cell receptor beta chain was profiled in a study of cytomegalovirus exposure and HLA in healthy donors (dated by TCRdb to the late 2010s). Background on the whole study: An earlier analysis of some 550 of the donors reported about 250 Gb of sequence data and approximately 110 million unique TCR beta sequences from about 200 million T cells. The number of donors typed differed by locus, with about 629-630 for A, B, C, DRB1 and DQB1, roughly 520 for DQA1, 600 to 610 for DPA1, and some 470 for DPB1. To study patterns of TCR occurrence, a later analysis re-analyzed previously published TCR beta repertoires from 700 or so donors and added high-resolution HLA genotyping. Both class I and class II loci were covered by HLA typing, at four-digit resolution. Roughly 300 gigabases of sequencing data and approximately 91 million unique TCR sequences made up an early release that covered 640 HLA-typed donors. High-throughput TCR immunosequencing, statistical association of individual TCRs with disease status, and machine learning were combined to predict cytomegalovirus infection status. Across roughly 420 genotyped donors of the cohort, an average of roughly 250,000 unique TCR beta nucleotide sequences per donor were sequenced, and around 19% of those sequences were non-productive. Alongside the repertoire data, information on donor age, sex, ethnicity and CMV serostatus was compiled. Because of strong linkage in the cohort, roughly five DR-DQ haplotypes were treated as single units for association and clustering. Of the 300 to 400 genotyped donors, approximately 83% fell in the genetic ancestry cluster associated with self-reported Caucasian donors. All discovery cohort repertoires had been generated using a single sequencing platform. Besides the first cohort of approximately 710 subjects, a separate validation cohort made up of roughly 120 different subjects was used. The study profiled the T cell repertoires of hundreds of subjects by immunosequencing and related them to cytomegalovirus serostatus. The aim of the study was to test whether cataloging public T cell receptors could identify signatures of past pathogen exposure. In an earlier analysis of 500 to 650 of the donors, high-throughput TCR beta sequencing was used to judge whether each TCR beta V gene segment behaved as functional or pseudogenic. A later genetic analysis used genome-wide SNP genotypes for about three fifths of the 666 donors, treating that subset as a discovery cohort. Rather than using new phenotypic data, the later analysis identified candidate immune exposures from TCR beta sequences and from how often those sequences occurred across donors.

As concerns this clone: The clone's antigen remains unknown. No much larger clone is present one base from it, and per-base qualities are unavailable.

Here is what the overall study found, with its caveats: In a later analysis, HLA-associated TCR beta chains showed more clonal expansion and lower generation probabilities than non-associated chains that were equally common. In an earlier analysis of a few hundred of the donors, most TCR beta V segments were observed in productive rearrangements about 90% or about 30% of the time, broadly matching IMGT annotations. The study listed 150 to 200 TCR beta chains as associated with cytomegalovirus. In a later analysis, several top co-occurrence clusters were reported to appear linked to parvovirus B19, influenza, CMV and Epstein-Barr virus. Seventeen rarely observed V segments, including chromosome 9 orphons, were excluded from the earlier analysis of several hundred of the donors because counts were too low. Because some donors lacked HLA typing at each locus, the association tests relied only on the typed subset. When HLA alleles, especially DR and DQ, strongly co-occurred, TCR associations were difficult to assign to individual alleles. For the cohort, immune exposure information was limited to CMV serostatus. A later analysis associated 15,000 to 20,000 TCR beta sequences with specific HLA alleles at a false discovery rate of 0.05. A few of the identified cytomegalovirus-associated TCR beta chains were confirmed in vitro to be specific for cytomegalovirus antigens. In a later analysis, most CMV-associated TCR beta chains were found to appear HLA-restricted, with HLA associations seemingly driven largely by CMV exposure. According to a later genetic analysis, donors in an Asian-associated ancestry cluster had fewer N-insertions in productive TCRs than the approximately 690-donor mean. V-gene and J-gene trimming of TCR beta chains was associated with a missense DCLRE1C variant in a later genetic analysis, and the association was replicated in an independent cohort. The sequencing pipeline was judged likely to have produced a cluster of highly shared sequence variants as a technical artifact. Because the 87-base-pair reads could not distinguish some IMGT-functional V segments, including TRBV6-2 and TRBV6-3, those segments were excluded. The presence/absence analyses assumed that sequencing depth was roughly uniform across donors, and that assumption may not be true. The authors suggested that the approach could potentially be generalized to other disease states and immunological phenotypes. Linkage disequilibrium might explain the correlated functional status among segregating V segments, but an unknown experimental factor could not be ruled out. According to a later analysis, TCR association rates differed among HLA loci, with DRB1 alleles showing the most associated TCRs and HLA-C alleles showing the fewest. Most TCR sequences were observed very rarely across donors, whereas some public TCRs were present in many individuals. In both the original and validation cohorts, the classifier was reported to diagnose cytomegalovirus status with high specificity and sensitivity. A further reported finding was that TCR beta sequences accurately predicted the HLA-A and HLA-B alleles for most subjects in the first cohort. This cohort had only TCR beta chains sequenced, and the lack of alpha or paired-chain data limited which features could be detected.

V is pared back by 0 bases and J by 5 bases, with 10 bases lying between the germline termini. The CDR3 runs 14 amino acids, cysteine and phenylalanine included. Left in the record is the CDR3 DNA by itself, 42 bases read in frame from the first base. From the germline V gene (reference sequence), CDR1 is SEHNR and CDR2 is FQNEAQ. The library was made by the immunoSEQ multiplex PCR assay. A mixture of 60 forward primers for TCR Vbeta segments and 13 reverse primers for TCR Jbeta segments was used in the multiplex PCR. Amplification of the CDR3 region of rearranged TCR beta genes was performed with a multiplex PCR assay on genomic DNA. Amplified TCR beta libraries were sequenced as 87-base-pair reads on the Illumina HiSeq System. The authors' analysis ran thus. A later analysis tallied approximately 87 million unique TCR beta chains across the 666 repertoires, and approximately 12 million of those chains were shared by two or more donors. To remove PCR and sequencing errors, raw reads were error-corrected and collapsed into unique sequences using a nearest-neighbor algorithm that merged closely related sequences. Alignment of CDR3 sequences to IMGT reference sequences was used to assign V, D and J gene segments. For a sequence to be retained, a match of at least six nucleotides to both a V gene segment and a J gene segment was required. Rearrangements were classified as productive when the CDR3 lacked stop codons and remained in frame with V and J, and all other rearrangements were classified as non-productive. CDR3 was defined by IMGT convention, running from the second conserved V-encoded cysteine to the conserved J-encoded phenylalanine. The earlier analysis of fewer than 750 of the donors excluded sequences that lacked an unambiguous match to a single V gene segment. In an earlier analysis of a few hundred of the donors, a V segment was called functional when productive rearrangements were above 56.7%, and segregating when the standard deviation between donors exceeded 5%. A statistical classification framework was built to diagnose cytomegalovirus status from the catalog of TCR beta chain sequences. In a later analysis, TCR nucleotide sequences were compared against IMGT/GENE-DB human TR gene sequences so that V and J genes could be assigned. Using the TCRdist pipeline, a later analysis assigned CDR3 sequences along with most-parsimonious VDJ recombination scenarios. A later analysis defined each TCR beta chain by its CDR3 amino acid sequence plus V-gene family, and excluded reads lacking a unique V-gene family. A later analysis removed nearly 600 highly shared, low-generation-probability nucleotide sequences to deal with suspected cross-contamination and a sequencing artifact. In a later analysis, a clonal expansion index for each public chain was calculated from normalized within-repertoire ranks of inferred template counts. In a later analysis, generation probabilities were computed using a VDJ recombination model fitted to out-of-frame rearrangements, and the results were checked against IGoR. A later analysis scored TCR-TCR, TCR-HLA and TCR-CMV co-occurrence with hypergeometric tests, applying a repertoire-size bias correction to TCR pairs. In a later analysis, false discovery rates were estimated by permuting HLA or CMV assignments 20 times. In a later analysis, co-occurring TCRs were grouped with DBSCAN, and TCRdist sequence similarity was added when clustering was performed within HLA-allele-positive subsets. For co-occurrence clustering, repertoires with fewer than 30,000 or more than 120,000 public chains were excluded, along with roughly 5 repertoires with anomalous nucleotide sharing. TCRdb obtained this table from immuneACCESS and retained in-frame rearrangements with V and J assigned. These tables miss some clones; where compared with another copy, unresolved V genes account for less than half of the shortfall, and the remainder is unexplained. V and J calls and clone size follow that table, whereas D and trimming were derived from the DNA. The sample data list about 40,000 clones, and 70% to 85% of these were observed just once. Of the sample, 10% to 13% falls within the top ten clones.

In total, roughly 670 healthy bone marrow donors made up the cohort. Cohort members were all nominally healthy when sampled, although unrecorded immune exposures were likely present. The donor was CMV seropositive and belonged to the group of around 300 seropositive cohort members. Each donor provided a peripheral blood sample, and peripheral blood mononuclear cells were used for TCR beta sequencing. The Qiagen DNeasy Blood Extraction Kit was used to extract genomic DNA from the blood cell samples. Sequenced: PBMCs. The clonotype originates from a young woman in good health and CMV-seropositive. In this chain, TRBV7-9 is recombined with TRBJ2-5; a weak D assignment points to TRBD1 (5 bases agree). This receptor has the CDR3 CASSLARARETQYF. The base sequence is TGTGCCAGCAGCTTAGCCAGGGCCAGGGAGACCCAGTACTTC.